A selection of T cell receptor beta chains follows, all from one sample in a study of blood T cell repertoires in COVID-19. Produced via immunoSEQ multiplex PCR; TCRdb's table is partial and in-frame only. The sample has roughly 380,000 clones; approximately 89% are singletons. The sequenced material came from peripheral blood. These receptors were taken from a woman in her sixties with COVID-19, enrolled during active disease. The conserved cysteine and the conserved F or W are not part of the CDR3 here. A D gene is named only where the DNA matches it firmly.

TRBD1 TRBV9 ASSDGQGTYQPQH
- TRBV4-1 ASSQIPNYGYT
TRBD1 TRBV7-2 ASSSSGTEDQPQH
- TRBV6-5 ASSYSGSANTGELF
- TRBV7-9 ASSYSTPTNEKLF
- TRBV19 ASSIQANTEAF
- TRBV28 ASRGWGLGYT
TRBD1 TRBV18 ASSPLWTGYGQETQY
- TRBV19 ASSKGLIYYEQY
- TRBV28 ASGSGEDTGELF
- TRBV4-1 ASSQDWRQANNEQF
- TRBV6-1 ASSERGQGHSPLH
- TRBV5-5 ASSWSQGLFTNYGYT
- TRBV2 ASSREQETQY
TRBD2 TRBV7-3 ASSLVAGHTDTQY
- TRBV7-9 ASSSRTARGIYGYT
TRBD1 TRBV7-6 ASRDRGSPLH
- TRBV6-1 ASSDNLWRAEHYEQY
- TRBV5-1 ASSLLTPAEAF
- TRBV15 ATSTYRGEGNTEAF
- TRBV15 ATSRDFYNEQF
- TRBV5-4 ASSPLTGNTEAF
TRBD1 TRBV19 ASSIRDRVANTEAF
- TRBV6-1 ASSEIRKQSNTGELF
- TRBV19 ASMNGYGYT
TRBD2 TRBV6-5 ASSYSTAGAFNEQF
TRBD2 TRBV14 ASSQGSSGINTGELF
- TRBV11-2 ASSLGVGGETQY
TRBD1 TRBV24-1 ATSERQGGRETQY
- TRBV5-1 ASSPPNIYEQY
- TRBV4-2 ASSQDVERAGTQY
TRBD1 TRBV11-2 ASSLVTGIEKLF
TRBD1 TRBV18 ASSPRQGEPYEQY
TRBD1 TRBV7-8 ASSFLQGEGYT
- TRBV6-5 ASSLTGIAQPQH
- TRBV14 ASSQEGAGWGTEAF
- TRBV9 ASSGLLGGVGVGTQY
TRBD2 TRBV7-6 ASSLAGLEFNEQF
- TRBV30 AWTDTLYGYT